These 16 T cell receptor beta chains were all obtained from the same sample, sequenced in a study of Graves' ophthalmopathy and Graves' hyperthyroidism (dated by TCRdb to 2017 to 2018). Sequencing instrument: Illumina HiSeq 2000. For repertoire sequencing, the TCR beta CDR3 regions were amplified from RNA transcripts. HTBI primers and the Qiagen OneStep RT-PCR kit were used in a first-round RT-PCR, which was followed by a second-round multiplex PCR, size selection and purification. Using fastp trimming at Q25 and MiXCR clonotype assembly, TCRdb reanalyzed the public sequencing data and kept in-frame beta chains. CDR3 protein duplicates are merged, each entry listing the most common genes and DNA. The sample records around 1,000,000 distinct CDR3 sequences, roughly two fifths of which are singletons. The ten largest make up 8.5% to 14% of the sample. Sequenced material: peripheral blood or thyroid tissue (not recorded which). The receptors stem from an adult man with Graves' hyperthyroidism.

This clonotype was seen a few times. V and J are TRBV7-6 and TRBJ2-7; D not resolved. From germline, CDR1 is SGHVS and CDR2 FNYEAQ. The CDR3 contains 15 residues. V was trimmed by 1 base and J by 0 bases, leaving 10 bases between them. CDR3 nucleotides: TGTGCCAGCAGCTTAGAAGGGCACGGCTCCTACGAGCAGTACTTC. This encodes CASSLEGHGSYEQYF.

Many counts were recorded for this clonotype. The chain employs TRBV9 and TRBJ2-5; possible D gene TRBD1, 6 bases. This CDR3 region has 15 residues. Germline V gene sequence: CDR1 SGDLS, CDR2 YYNGEE. Trimming pared 3 bases from V and 1 base from J, leaving 13 bases between. CDR3 bases: TGTGCCAGCAGCGCGTTTACAGGGATCCAAGAGACCCAGTACTTC. The encoded protein is CASSAFTGIQETQYF.

This chain links TRBV6-1 with TRBJ2-5; 7 nucleotides agree with TRBD1. This CDR3 region has 15 residues. V was pared by 4 bases and J by 3 bases, with 8 bases of the junction left unmatched. CDR1 is MNHNS and CDR2 is SASEGT in the germline V gene. In nucleotides, the CDR3 is TGTGCCAGCAGTGCCACCAGAGGGACAGAAGAGACCCAGTACTTC. Amino acids: CASSATRGTEETQYF.

Only a few counts were recorded for this clonotype. The chain couples TRBV20-1 to TRBJ2-2; TRBD2 matches 9 bases. CDR3 size: 15 residues. Germline CDR1 and CDR2: DFQATT and SNEGSKA (reference sequence). Trimming at V came to 6 bases and at J to 5 bases, leaving 10 bases not matched to a gene. The CDR3 DNA is TGCAGTGCCGAAAGACTAGCGGAGCTAACCGGGGAGCTGTTTTTT. Translated, it gives CSAERLAELTGELFF.

The J gene is TRBJ2-7, the V gene TRBV30, with D possibly being TRBD1 (5 bases). This CDR3 contains 10 residues. The germline gives CDR1 GTSNPN, CDR2 SVGIG (reference sequence). The ends were cut back, 5 bases at V and 7 bases at J, with 9 bases in the middle. The CDR3: CAWAGLEQYF. DNA for the CDR3: TGTGCCTGGGCAGGGCTGGAGCAGTACTTC.

The chain combines TRBV5-4 with TRBJ1-2; D might be TRBD1 (6 bases). Looked up from germline, CDR1 is SGHNT and CDR2 is YYREEE (reference sequence). This CDR3 has 16 amino acids. Trimming stripped 9 bases from V and 0 bases from J, with 21 bases between. CDR3 amino acids: CAMMTPGHLTNYGYTF. For the CDR3, the DNA is TGTGCCATGATGACACCGGGACACCTGACTAACTATGGCTACACCTTC. Combining the CDR3 with reference TRBV5-4 and TRBJ1-2 gives the whole variable domain ETGVTQSPTHLIKTRGQQVTLRCSSQSGHNTVSWYQQALGQGPQFIFQYYREEENGRGNFPPRFSGLQFPNYSSELNVNALELDDSALYLCAMMTPGHLTNYGYTFGSGTRLTVV.

The chain has TRBV24-1 and TRBJ2-5; D gene ambiguous. V shed 11 bases and J shed 2 bases, with 14 bases lying between them. This CDR3 contains 13 residues. CDR1 and CDR2 from the germline V gene are KGHDR and SFDVKD. The CDR3 is CASSPLYQETQYF. Here the CDR3 DNA reads TGTGCCAGCTCACCTTTGTATCAAGAGACCCAGTACTTC.

This clonotype was found many times. The chain joins TRBV10-1 to TRBJ2-7, with a tentative D call TRBD2 (5 bases). The CDR3 has 14 residues. V was pared by 2 bases and J by 5 bases, with 13 bases between. Germline V gene data show CDR1 as WNHNN and CDR2 as SYGVQD (reference sequence). The CDR3 region is CASSEELGPHEQYF. CDR3 nucleotides: TGCGCCAGCAGTGAGGAACTAGGCCCTCACGAGCAGTACTTC.

This clonotype was seen at least ten times. The chain carries TRBV7-2 and TRBJ1-5, with D tentatively TRBD1 (5 bases). The CDR3 length is 12 residues. The V and J ends lost 3 bases and 9 bases respectively, with 9 bases between them. The germline gives CDR1 SGHTA, CDR2 FQGNSA. The CDR3 coding sequence is TGTGCCAGCAGCTTCACGGGGGGGCCCCAGCATTTT. It codes for CASSFTGGPQHF.

The chain has TRBV20-1 and TRBJ2-7; unclear D gene. Trimming stripped 7 bases from V and 6 bases from J, with 25 bases between. The CDR3 extends over 15 amino acids. The V gene's germline CDR1 is DFQATT and CDR2 SNEGSKA (reference sequence). CDR3 residues: CSGLRMRLPLGEQYF. CDR3 DNA sequence: TGCAGTGGTCTCAGGATGCGGCTCCCTCTTGGCGAGCAGTACTTC.

This rearrangement joins TRBV7-8 to TRBJ2-7; D unclear. Germline V gives CDR1 SGHVS, CDR2 FQNEAQ. V was clipped by 4 bases and J by 6 bases, with 16 bases between them. This CDR3 is built from 14 residues. CDR3 amino acids: CASSSTVSGPEQYF. The CDR3 DNA sequence: TGTGCCAGCAGCTCCACGGTCTCCGGGCCCGAGCAGTACTTC.

This clonotype was counted ten times or more. The chain couples TRBV20-1 to TRBJ2-5; the match to TRBD2 covers 14 bases. J gave up 5 bases and V 6 bases, and 11 bases lay outside the gene matches. The CDR3 covers 16 residues. Per germline, CDR1 DFQATT and CDR2 SNEGSKA (reference sequence). The CDR3 loop is CSATKGLAGGTETQYF. The DNA for the CDR3 is TGCAGTGCCACAAAAGGACTAGCGGGGGGAACGGAGACCCAGTACTTC.

This clonotype showed up just a few times. One base away lies a much larger clone, so this may be a sequencing read error. This rearrangement joins TRBV25-1 to TRBJ2-5; no definite D call. There are 16 residues in the CDR3. The ends were cut back, 7 bases at V and 2 bases at J, with 20 bases in the middle. Per germline, CDR1 MGHDK and CDR2 SYGVNS. The CDR3 DNA reads TGTGCCAGCACCCCTCAATCGGATGATTTGCAAGAGACCCAGTACTTC. Its translation is CASTPQSDDLQETQYF.

This chain uses TRBV29-1 with TRBJ2-7; 7 bases fit TRBD1. Per germline, CDR1 SQVTM and CDR2 ANQGSEA. J lost 0 bases, V lost 4 bases, and 9 bases had no gene match. This CDR3 has 15 amino acids. CDR3 DNA sequence: TGCAGCGTTGGGCCCGGGGACAGTATCTCCTACGAGCAGTACTTC. The encoded protein is CSVGPGDSISYEQYF.

In regard to this clonotype: Just one base apart from a much larger clone, this may be a read error. The V call is TRBV6-5, the J call TRBJ2-7; D remains ambiguous. The germline V and J ends were trimmed by 5 bases and 0 bases, with 11 bases remaining between them. The CDR3 loop spans 14 amino acids. Germline loops: CDR1 MNHEY, CDR2 SVGAGI. The CDR3 protein is CASSETRSSYEQYF. The DNA for the CDR3 is TGTGCCAGCAGTGAGACAAGGAGCTCCTACGAGCAGTACTTC.

With respect to this clonotype: Since a much larger clone is just one base distant, this may be a read error. The chain joins TRBV2 to TRBJ1-3; D gene unclear. V was cut by 6 bases and J by 8 bases, with 5 bases left in between. Germline V gene sequence: CDR1 SNHLY, CDR2 FYNNEI. The CDR3 is 10 amino acids. The DNA of the CDR3 is TGTGCCAGCAGGGGAGACACCATATATTTT. It codes for CASRGDTIYF.